Sequencing of this T cell receptor beta chain was carried out in a study of identical twins (dated by TCRdb to the mid-2010s). Background for the entire study: The study deep-sequenced TCR alpha and beta repertoires from monozygotic twins, unrelated adults of various ages and cord blood to test whether fetal clonotypes persist. Replicate twin experiments were performed at different times using different library preparation protocols to rule out contamination.

Only healthy Caucasian donors were included. Three pairs of female monozygotic twins, all aged about 18 to 29 years, made up the twin cohort. Using Miltenyi CD45RO+ enrichment and human naive T-cell isolation kits, memory (CD45RO+) and naive T cells were isolated from PBMC. Library creation used 5' RACE. For sequencing, an Illumina HiSeq 2000 was employed. Template switching introduced a universal primer binding site; the final cDNA contained a unique molecular identifier, enabling accurate counting of TCR cDNA molecules. First-strand cDNA for TCR alpha and beta chains was synthesized from specific primers in the conserved constant-segment region. To control for contamination, every cDNA library carried two barcodes: a SMART-Mk sample barcode plus Illumina barcodes. TruSeq adapter sequences, together with Illumina sample barcodes, were added in two successive PCR steps. The TCR alpha and beta cDNA libraries were sequenced on the Illumina HiSeq platform using custom primers. Under the source paper's analysis protocol: MiGEC was used to process raw reads and extract unique molecular identifiers, and MiXCR was used to find CDR3 positions. For each individual, recombination models were inferred using an EM algorithm with the repgenHMM and IGoR tools. Shared clonotypes were analyzed with the tcR package in R, and sharing was normalized by the product of cloneset sizes. Out-of-frame nonproductive sequences were analyzed to study raw recombination free of thymic and clonal selection effects. TCRdb reworked the public reads: Q25 trimming with fastp, MiXCR clone assembly, productive beta chains retained. Identical CDR3 proteins give one entry, which carries the most common genes and DNA. These V and J calls rely on TCRdb rather than the paper's analysis. The sample has 220,000 or so distinct CDR3 sequences on record, approximately 7% of them singletons. Roughly 3.6% of the sample rests with the top ten.

Including cysteine and phenylalanine, the CDR3 has 12 amino acids. Just CDR3 DNA is preserved here, 36 bases in frame from base 1. V is cut by 8 bases and J by 4 bases, and the space between the germline ends is 9 bases. CDR1 and CDR2 are drawn from the germline V gene (reference sequence): MNHNY, SVGAGI. This clonotype was found a few times. Its cognate antigen has yet to be identified. Per-nucleotide qualities are absent, and no much larger clonotype sits a single base away. Study-wide findings and limitations: Compared with coincidental sharing between unrelated individuals, out-of-frame TCR alpha sequences shared between twins had an excess of sequences with low generation probability. Recombination models systematically underestimated out-of-frame TCR alpha sharing in monozygotic twins but agreed with sharing between unrelated individuals. Fewer insertions were carried by abundant cord blood beta clonotypes; a weaker similar trend was observed in young adult naive repertoires, while no such trend was observed in memory repertoires. In beta out-of-frame sequences, excess twin sharing was weaker, because having fewer shared sequences lowered the signal-to-noise ratio. Zero-insertion analyses could be partly confounded by invariant T cells such as MAIT and iNKT, although diverse VJ usage argued against such confounding for most clonotypes. Because the same donors could not be followed over many years, conclusions were based on cross-sectional statistical analysis.

The sample also formed part of further work on yellow fever vaccine responses in identical twins. The second paper states: The T cell response to vaccination in identical twins was reported by the authors to appear partly convergent and partly personalized. Focusing on identical twins, the study followed the T cell clones that responded to the vaccine, and did so with precision.

Sequencing was performed on memory (CD45RO+) T cells sorted from blood. According to the study, the label for this sample's cell subset or site signals: CD45RO+ enriched T cells. The V and J genes are TRBV6-6 and TRBJ2-1; perhaps TRBD1 is the D gene, with 5 bases matching. The clonotype originates from a woman under 30 in good health. The DNA reads as follows: TGTGCCAGCTGGCAGGGTTACAATGAGCAGTTCTTC. Translated, this is CASWQGYNEQFF.